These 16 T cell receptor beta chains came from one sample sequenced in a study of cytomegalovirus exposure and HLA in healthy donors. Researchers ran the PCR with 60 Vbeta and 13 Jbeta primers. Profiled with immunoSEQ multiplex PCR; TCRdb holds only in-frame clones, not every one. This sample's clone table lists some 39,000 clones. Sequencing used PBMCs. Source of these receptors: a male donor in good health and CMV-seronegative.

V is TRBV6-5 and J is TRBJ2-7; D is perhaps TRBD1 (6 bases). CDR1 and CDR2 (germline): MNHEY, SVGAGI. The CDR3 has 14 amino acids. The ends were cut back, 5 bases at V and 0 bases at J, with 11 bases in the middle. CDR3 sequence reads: CASSEGEGSYEQYF. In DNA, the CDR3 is TGTGCCAGCAGTGAGGGGGAAGGCTCCTACGAGCAGTACTTC.

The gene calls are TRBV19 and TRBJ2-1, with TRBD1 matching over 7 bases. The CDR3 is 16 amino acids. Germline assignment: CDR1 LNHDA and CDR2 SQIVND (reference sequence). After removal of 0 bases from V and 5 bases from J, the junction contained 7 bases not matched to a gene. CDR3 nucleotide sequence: TGTGCCAGTAGTATAGAAGACAGGGCCCATCACAATGAGCAGTTCTTC. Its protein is CASSIEDRAHHNEQFF.

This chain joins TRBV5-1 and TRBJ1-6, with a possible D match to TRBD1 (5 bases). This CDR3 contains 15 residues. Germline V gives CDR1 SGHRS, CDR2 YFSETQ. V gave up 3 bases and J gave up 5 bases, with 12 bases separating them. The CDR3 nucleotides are TGCGCCAGCAGCTCGGGGGAATTCGATAATTCACCCCTCCACTTT. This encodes CASSSGEFDNSPLHF.

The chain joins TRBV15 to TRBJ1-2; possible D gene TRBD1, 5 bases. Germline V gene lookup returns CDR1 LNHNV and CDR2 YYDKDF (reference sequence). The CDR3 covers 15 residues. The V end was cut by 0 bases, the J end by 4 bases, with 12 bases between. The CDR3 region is CATSRDNGGAYGYTF. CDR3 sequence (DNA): TGTGCCACCAGCAGAGATAACGGGGGAGCCTATGGCTACACCTTC.

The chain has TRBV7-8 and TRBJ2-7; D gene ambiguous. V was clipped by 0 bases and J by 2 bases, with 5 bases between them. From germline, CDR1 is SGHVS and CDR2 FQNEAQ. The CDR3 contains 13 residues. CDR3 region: CASSLASAYEQYF. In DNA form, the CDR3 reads TGTGCCAGCAGCTTAGCGAGCGCCTACGAGCAGTACTTC.

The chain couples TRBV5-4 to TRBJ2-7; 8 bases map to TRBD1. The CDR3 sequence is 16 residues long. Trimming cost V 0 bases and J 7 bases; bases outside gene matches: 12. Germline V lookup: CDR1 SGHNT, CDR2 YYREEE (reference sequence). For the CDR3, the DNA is TGTGCCAGCAGCTTGGCGCCCGGACAGGGTATGCGGGAGCAGTACTTC. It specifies CASSLAPGQGMREQYF.

Here the CDR3 reads CASPTHLEAFF. The DNA of the CDR3 is TGTGCCAGCCCGACACACCTTGAAGCTTTCTTT. V and J are TRBV6-1 and TRBJ1-1; D is undetermined. The V gene lost 8 bases and the J gene lost 7 bases, with 11 bases spanning the gap. This CDR3 contains 11 residues. Germline CDR1 MNHNS, CDR2 SASEGT.

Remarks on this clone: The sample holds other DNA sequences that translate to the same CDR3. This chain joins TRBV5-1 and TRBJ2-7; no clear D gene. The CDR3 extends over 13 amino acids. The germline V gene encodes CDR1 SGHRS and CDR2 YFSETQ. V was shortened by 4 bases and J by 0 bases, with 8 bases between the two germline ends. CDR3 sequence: CASSLRSSYEQYF. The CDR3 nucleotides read TGCGCCAGCAGCCTGAGAAGCTCCTACGAGCAGTACTTC.

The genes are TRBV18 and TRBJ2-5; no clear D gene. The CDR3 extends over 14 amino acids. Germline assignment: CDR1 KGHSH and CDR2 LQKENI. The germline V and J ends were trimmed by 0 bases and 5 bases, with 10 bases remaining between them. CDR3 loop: CASSPPPKRETQYF. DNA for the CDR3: TGTGCCAGCTCACCACCGCCGAAGAGGGAGACCCAGTACTTC.

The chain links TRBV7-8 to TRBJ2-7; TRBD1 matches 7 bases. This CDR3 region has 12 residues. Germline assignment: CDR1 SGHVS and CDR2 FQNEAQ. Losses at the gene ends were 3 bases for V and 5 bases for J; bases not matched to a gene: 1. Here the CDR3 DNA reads TGTGCCAGCAGCTTCGGACAGGACGAGCAGTACTTC. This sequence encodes CASSFGQDEQYF. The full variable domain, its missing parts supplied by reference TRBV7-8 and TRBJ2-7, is GAGVSQSPRYKVAKRGQDVALRCDPISGHVSLFWYQQALGQGPEFLTYFQNEAQLDKSGLPSDRFFAERPEGSVSTLKIQRTQQEDSAVYLCASSFGQDEQYFGPGTRLTVT.

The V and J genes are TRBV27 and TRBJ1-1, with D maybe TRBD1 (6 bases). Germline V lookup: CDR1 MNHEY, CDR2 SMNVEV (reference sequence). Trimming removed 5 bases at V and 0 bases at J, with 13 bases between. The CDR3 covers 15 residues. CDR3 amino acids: CASSRPGAMNTEAFF. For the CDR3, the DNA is TGTGCCAGCAGTAGGCCAGGGGCGATGAACACTGAAGCTTTCTTT.

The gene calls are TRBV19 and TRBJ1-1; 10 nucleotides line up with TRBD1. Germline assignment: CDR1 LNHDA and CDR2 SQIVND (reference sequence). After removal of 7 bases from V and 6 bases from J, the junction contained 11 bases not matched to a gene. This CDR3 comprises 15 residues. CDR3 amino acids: CASIGTGVLVPEAFF. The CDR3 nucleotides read TGTGCCAGTATCGGGACAGGGGTATTAGTACCTGAAGCTTTCTTT. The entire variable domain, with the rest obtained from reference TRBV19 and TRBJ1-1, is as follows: DGGITQSPKYLFRKEGQNVTLSCEQNLNHDAMYWYRQDPGQGLRLIYYSQIVNDFQKGDIAEGYSVSREKKESFPLTVTSAQKNPTAFYLCASIGTGVLVPEAFFGQGTRLTVV.

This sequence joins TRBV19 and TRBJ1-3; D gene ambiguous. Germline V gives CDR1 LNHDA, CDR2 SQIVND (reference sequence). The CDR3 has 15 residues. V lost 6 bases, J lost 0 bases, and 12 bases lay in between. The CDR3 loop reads CASRVAGFSGNTIYF. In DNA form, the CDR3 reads TGTGCCAGTAGAGTGGCAGGCTTCTCTGGAAACACCATATATTTT.

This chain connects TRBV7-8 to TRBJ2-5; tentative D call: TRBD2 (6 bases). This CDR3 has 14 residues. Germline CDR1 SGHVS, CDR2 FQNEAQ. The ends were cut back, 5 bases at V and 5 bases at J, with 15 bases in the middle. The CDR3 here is CASSPWDFYETQYF. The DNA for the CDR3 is TGTGCCAGCAGCCCGTGGGACTTTTATGAGACCCAGTACTTC.

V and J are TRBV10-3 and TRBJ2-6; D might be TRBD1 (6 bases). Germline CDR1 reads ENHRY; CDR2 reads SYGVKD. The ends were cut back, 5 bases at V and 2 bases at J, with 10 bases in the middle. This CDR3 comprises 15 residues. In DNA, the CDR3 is TGTGCCATCAGTCCACAGGGCGCTGGGGCCAACGTCCTGACTTTC. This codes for CAISPQGAGANVLTF.

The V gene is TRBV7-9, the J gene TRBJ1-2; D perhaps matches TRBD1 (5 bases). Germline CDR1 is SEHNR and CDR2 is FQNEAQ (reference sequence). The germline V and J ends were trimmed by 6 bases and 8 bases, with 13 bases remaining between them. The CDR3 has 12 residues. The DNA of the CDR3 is TGTGCCAGCAGTTTCTCGGGGGAAGGCTACACCTTC. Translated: CASSFSGEGYTF.